The clone carrying this TCR beta chain occurred once. The antigen is undetermined. The data were taken from a study of cytomegalovirus exposure and HLA in healthy donors. Overall study findings and caveats: First-cohort TCR clusters were later found to tend to co-occur in the 120 validation repertoires. Reported results showed that the classifier diagnosed cytomegalovirus status with high specificity and sensitivity. A few chains linked to CMV were shown in vitro to be specific for CMV antigens.

The repertoire was sequenced with immunoSEQ multiplex PCR; TCRdb's copy has only in-frame clones and lacks some. Found here are about 150,000 clones, approximately 94% of them singletons; the top ten hold approximately 1.8%. The germline V gene has CDR1 MNHEY and CDR2 SVGAGI. The CDR3 loop spans 11 amino acids. Trimming pared 4 bases from V and 8 bases from J, leaving 7 bases between. The clonotype originates from a man aged 18 to 29 in good health and CMV-seropositive. The sequencing input was PBMCs. The chain uses TRBV6-5 and TRBJ2-3, with D hard to call. The CDR3 region is CASSSRFTQYF. The CDR3 DNA sequence: TGTGCCAGCAGTTCTAGATTTACGCAGTATTTT.